This T cell receptor (beta chain) was identified in a study of T cells after yellow fever vaccination. From germline, CDR1 is SGHVS and CDR2 FQNEAQ. This CDR3 comprises 15 residues. V shed 1 base and J shed 9 bases, with 18 bases lying between them. As regards this clonotype: The antigen is unknown.

Conversion of TCR transcripts into cDNA relied on 5'RACE template switching, which added a universal primer site and UMIs. TCRdb processed the 5' RACE reads anew with MiXCR; each CDR3 protein has one entry. This table holds hundreds of thousands of distinct CDR3 sequences, around 12% found once. Study-wide findings and caveats: Peaking on day 5 versus 15, the secondary response was faster but weaker. In FACS-sorted repertoires, abundant clonotypes from the bulk population could appear as contaminants.

The receptor's source is a man younger than 45 who received the YFV17D yellow fever vaccine. The chain links TRBV7-8 to TRBJ2-5; possible D gene TRBD2, 5 bases. This specimen consisted of PBMCs, obtained on the day of the yellow fever booster vaccination. The CDR3 sequence: CASSLVGWESESQYF. The CDR3 DNA reads as TGTGCCAGCAGCTTAGTTGGGTGGGAGAGTGAGTCCCAGTACTTC.